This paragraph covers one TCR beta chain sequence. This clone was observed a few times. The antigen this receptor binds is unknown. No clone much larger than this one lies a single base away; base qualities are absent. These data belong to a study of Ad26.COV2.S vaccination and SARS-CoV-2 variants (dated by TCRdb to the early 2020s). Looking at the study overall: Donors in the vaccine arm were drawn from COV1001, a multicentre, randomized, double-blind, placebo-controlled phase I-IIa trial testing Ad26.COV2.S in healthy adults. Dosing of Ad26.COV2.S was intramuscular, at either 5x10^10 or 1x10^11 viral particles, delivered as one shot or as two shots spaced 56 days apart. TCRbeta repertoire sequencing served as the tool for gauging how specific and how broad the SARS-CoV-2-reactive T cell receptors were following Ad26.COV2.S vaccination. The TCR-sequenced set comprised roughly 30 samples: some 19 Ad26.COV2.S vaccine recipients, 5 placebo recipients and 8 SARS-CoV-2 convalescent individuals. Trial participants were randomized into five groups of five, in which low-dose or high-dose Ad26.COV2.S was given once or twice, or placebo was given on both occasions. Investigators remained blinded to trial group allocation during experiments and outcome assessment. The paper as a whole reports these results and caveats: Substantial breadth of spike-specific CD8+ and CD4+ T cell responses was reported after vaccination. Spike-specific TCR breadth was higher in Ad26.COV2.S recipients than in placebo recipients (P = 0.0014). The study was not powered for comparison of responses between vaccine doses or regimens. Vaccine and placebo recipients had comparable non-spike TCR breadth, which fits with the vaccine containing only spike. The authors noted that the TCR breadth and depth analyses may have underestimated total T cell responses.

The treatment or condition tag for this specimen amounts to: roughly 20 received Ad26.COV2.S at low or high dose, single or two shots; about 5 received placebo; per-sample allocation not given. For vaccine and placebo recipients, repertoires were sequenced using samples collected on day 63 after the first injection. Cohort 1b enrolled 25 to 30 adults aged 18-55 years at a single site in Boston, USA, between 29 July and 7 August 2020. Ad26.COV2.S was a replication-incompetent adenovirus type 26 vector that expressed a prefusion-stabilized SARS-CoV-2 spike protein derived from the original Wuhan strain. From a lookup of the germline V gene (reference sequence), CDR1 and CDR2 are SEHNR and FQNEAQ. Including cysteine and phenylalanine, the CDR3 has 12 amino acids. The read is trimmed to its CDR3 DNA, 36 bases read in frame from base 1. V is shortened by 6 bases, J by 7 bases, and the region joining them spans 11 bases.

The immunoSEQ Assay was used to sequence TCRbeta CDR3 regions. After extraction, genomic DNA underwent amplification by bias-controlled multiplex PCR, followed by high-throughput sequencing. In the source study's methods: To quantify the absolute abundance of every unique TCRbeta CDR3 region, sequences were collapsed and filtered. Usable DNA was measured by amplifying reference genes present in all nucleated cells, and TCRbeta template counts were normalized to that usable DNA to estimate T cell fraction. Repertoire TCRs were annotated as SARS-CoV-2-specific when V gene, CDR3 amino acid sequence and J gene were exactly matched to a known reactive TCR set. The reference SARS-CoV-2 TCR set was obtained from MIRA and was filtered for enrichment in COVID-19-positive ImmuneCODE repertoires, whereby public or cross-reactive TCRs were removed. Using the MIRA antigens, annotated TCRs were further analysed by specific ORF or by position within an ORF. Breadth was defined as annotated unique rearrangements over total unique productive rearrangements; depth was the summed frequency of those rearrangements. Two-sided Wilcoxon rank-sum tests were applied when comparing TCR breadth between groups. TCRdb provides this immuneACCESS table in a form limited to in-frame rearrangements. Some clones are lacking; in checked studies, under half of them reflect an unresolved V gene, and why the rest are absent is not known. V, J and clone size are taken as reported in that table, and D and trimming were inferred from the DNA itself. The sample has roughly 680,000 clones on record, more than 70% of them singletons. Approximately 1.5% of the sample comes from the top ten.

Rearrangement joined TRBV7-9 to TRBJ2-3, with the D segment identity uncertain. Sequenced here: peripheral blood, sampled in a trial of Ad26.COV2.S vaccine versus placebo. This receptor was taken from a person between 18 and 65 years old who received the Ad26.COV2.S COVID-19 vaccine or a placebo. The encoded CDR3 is CASSRLQNTQYF. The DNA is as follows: TGTGCCAGCAGTAGACTCCAGAATACGCAGTATTTT. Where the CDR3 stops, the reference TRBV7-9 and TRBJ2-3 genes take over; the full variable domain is DTGVSQNPRHKITKRGQNVTFRCDPISEHNRLYWYRQTLGQGPEFLTYFQNEAQLEKSRLLSDRFSAERPKGSFSTLEIQRTEQGDSAMYLCASSRLQNTQYFGPGTRLTVL.